This T cell receptor (beta chain) is from a study of T cell repertoires in cytomegalovirus infection. The sample holds a few counts of this clonotype. TCRdb re-called the reads through MiXCR, storing one row per CDR3 protein. This sample has 110,000 to 150,000 distinct CDR3 sequences, with approximately 5.9% found just once. Source material: PBMCs. This TCR was recovered from a human donor in good health (CMV status not recorded). Some clones in this sample may be carry-over from other donors' samples.

CDR3 sequence: CATSRDQYRANQPQHF. Written as DNA, the CDR3 is TGTGCCACCAGCAGAGATCAGTACAGGGCAAATCAGCCCCAGCATTTT. The chain has TRBV15 and TRBJ1-5; perhaps TRBD1 as D (6 bases). The CDR3 spans 16 residues. The ends were cut back, 0 bases at V and 4 bases at J, with 13 bases in the middle. The germline gives CDR1 LNHNV, CDR2 YYDKDF (reference sequence).